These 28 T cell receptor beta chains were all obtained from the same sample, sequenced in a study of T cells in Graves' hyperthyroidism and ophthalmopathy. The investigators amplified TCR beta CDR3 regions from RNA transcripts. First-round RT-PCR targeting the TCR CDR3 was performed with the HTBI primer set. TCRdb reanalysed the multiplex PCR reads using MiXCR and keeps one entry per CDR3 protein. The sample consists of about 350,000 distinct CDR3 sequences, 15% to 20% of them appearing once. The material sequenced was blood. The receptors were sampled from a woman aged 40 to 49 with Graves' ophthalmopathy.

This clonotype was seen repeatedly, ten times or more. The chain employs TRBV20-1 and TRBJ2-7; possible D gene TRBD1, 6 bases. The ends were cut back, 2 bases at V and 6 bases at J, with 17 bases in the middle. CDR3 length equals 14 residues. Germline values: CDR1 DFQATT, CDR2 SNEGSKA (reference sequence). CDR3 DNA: TGCAGTGCTAGACCTGGTCAGGGGTCTAGCGAGCAGTACTTC. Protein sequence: CSARPGQGSSEQYF.

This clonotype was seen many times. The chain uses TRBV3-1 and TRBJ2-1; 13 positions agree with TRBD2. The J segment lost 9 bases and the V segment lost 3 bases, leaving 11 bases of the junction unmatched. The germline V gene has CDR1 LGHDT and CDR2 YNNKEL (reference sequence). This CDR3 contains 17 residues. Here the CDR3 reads CASSHNPPGLAGSEQFF. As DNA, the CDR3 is TGTGCCAGCAGCCATAACCCCCCGGGACTAGCGGGAAGTGAGCAGTTCTTC.

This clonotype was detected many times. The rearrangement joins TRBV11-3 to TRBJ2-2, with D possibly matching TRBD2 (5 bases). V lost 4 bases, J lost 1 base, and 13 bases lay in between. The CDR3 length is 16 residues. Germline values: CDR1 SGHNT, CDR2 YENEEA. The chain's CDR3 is CASSSIYRENTGELFF. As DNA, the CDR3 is TGTGCCAGCAGCTCCATATATCGGGAGAACACCGGGGAGCTGTTTTTT. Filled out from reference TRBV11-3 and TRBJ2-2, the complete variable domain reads EAGVVQSPRYKIIEKKQPVAFWCNPISGHNTLYWYLQNLGQGPELLIRYENEEAVDDSQLPKDRFSAERLKGVDSTLKIQPAELGDSAVYLCASSSIYRENTGELFFGEGSRLTVL.

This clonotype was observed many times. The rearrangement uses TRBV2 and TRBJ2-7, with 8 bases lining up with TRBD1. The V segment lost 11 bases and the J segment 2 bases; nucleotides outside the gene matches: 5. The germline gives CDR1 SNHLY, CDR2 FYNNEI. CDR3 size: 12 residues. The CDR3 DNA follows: TGTGCCGGTGGGGACAGGCCCTACGAGCAGTACTTC. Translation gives CAGGDRPYEQYF.

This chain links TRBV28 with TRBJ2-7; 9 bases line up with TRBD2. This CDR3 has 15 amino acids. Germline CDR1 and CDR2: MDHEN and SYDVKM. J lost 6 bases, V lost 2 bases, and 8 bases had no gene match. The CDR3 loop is CASSLAGGPTLEQYF. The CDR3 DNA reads TGTGCCAGCAGTTTAGCGGGAGGGCCCACCCTCGAGCAGTACTTC.

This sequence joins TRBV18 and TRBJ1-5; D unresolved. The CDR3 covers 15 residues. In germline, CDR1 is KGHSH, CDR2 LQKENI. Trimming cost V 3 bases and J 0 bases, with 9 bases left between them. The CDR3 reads CASSPEGISNQPQHF. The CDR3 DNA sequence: TGTGCCAGCTCACCGGAAGGAATTAGCAATCAGCCCCAGCATTTT.

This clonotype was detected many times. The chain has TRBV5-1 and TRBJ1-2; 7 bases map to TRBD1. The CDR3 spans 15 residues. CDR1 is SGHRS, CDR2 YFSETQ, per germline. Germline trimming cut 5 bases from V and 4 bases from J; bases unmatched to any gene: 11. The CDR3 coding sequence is TGCGCCAGCAGTCGCATTCAGGGGGGTAGCTATGGCTACACCTTC. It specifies CASSRIQGGSYGYTF.

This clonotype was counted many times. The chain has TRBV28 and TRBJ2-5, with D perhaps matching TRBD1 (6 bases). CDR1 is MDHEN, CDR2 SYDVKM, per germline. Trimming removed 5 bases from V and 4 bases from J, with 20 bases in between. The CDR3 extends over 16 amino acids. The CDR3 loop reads CASSTPWGPVGETQYF. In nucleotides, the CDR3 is TGTGCCAGCAGTACCCCCTGGGGGCCGGTGGGAGAGACCCAGTACTTC.

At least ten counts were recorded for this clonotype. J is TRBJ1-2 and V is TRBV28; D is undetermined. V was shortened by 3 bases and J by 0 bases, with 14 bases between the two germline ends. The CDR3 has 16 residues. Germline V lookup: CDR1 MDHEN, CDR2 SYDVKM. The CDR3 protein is CASSFTAGGANYGYTF. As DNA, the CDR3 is TGTGCCAGCAGTTTTACGGCAGGAGGAGCTAACTATGGCTACACCTTC.

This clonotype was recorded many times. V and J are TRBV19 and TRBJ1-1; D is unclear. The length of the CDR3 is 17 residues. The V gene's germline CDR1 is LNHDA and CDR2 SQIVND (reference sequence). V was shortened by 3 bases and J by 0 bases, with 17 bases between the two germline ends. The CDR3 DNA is TGTGCCAGTAGTATCGTCGGGAAACATATCATGAACACTGAAGCTTTCTTT. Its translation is CASSIVGKHIMNTEAFF. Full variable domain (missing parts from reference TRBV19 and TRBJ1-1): DGGITQSPKYLFRKEGQNVTLSCEQNLNHDAMYWYRQDPGQGLRLIYYSQIVNDFQKGDIAEGYSVSREKKESFPLTVTSAQKNPTAFYLCASSIVGKHIMNTEAFFGQGTRLTVV.

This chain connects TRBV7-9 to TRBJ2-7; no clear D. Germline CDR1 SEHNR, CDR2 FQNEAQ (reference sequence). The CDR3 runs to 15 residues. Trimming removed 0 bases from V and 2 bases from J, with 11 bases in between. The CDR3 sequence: CASSLARDTTYEQYF. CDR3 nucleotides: TGTGCCAGCAGCTTAGCGCGTGACACCACCTACGAGCAGTACTTC.

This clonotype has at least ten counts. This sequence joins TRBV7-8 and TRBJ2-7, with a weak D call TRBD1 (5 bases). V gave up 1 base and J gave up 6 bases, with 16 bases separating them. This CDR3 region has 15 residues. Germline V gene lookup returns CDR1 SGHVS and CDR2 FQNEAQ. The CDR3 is CASSLVGQMGSEQYF. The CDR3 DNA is TGTGCCAGCAGCTTAGTCGGACAAATGGGTAGCGAGCAGTACTTC.

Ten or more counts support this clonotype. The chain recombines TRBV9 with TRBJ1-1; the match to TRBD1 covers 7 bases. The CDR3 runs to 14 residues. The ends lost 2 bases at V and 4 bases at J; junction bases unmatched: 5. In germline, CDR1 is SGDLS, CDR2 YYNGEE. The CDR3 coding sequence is TGTGCCAGCAGCGTCCAGGGGGGGAGCACTGAAGCTTTCTTT. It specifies CASSVQGGSTEAFF.

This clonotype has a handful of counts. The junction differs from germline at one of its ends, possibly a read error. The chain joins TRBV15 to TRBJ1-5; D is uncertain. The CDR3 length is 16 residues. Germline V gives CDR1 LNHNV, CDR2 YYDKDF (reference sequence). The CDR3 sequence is CATSRTTTQGVQPQRF. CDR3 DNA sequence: TGTGCCACCAGCAGAACGACGACTCAAGGCGTCCAGCCCCAGCGTTTT.

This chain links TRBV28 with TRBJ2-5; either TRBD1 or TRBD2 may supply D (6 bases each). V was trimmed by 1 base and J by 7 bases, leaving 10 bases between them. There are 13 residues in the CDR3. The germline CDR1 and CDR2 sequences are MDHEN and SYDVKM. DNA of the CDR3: TGTGCCAGCAGTTTATCGGGGGCGGGGACCCAGTACTTC. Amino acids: CASSLSGAGTQYF.

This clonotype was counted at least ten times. Here the CDR3 reads CASLPVDRRIGGLFF. Here the CDR3 DNA reads TGTGCCTCCTTACCTGTCGACAGACGCATCGGGGGTCTGTTTTTT. The V and J genes are TRBV30 and TRBJ2-2; maybe TRBD2 (6 bases). This CDR3 region has 15 residues. Trimming left V 7 bases short and J 14 bases short, with 29 bases between. Germline CDR1 is GTSNPN and CDR2 is SVGIG (reference sequence). Using reference TRBV30 and TRBJ2-2 for the parts outside the CDR3, the full variable domain is SQTIHQWPATLVQPVGSPLSLECTVEGTSNPNLYWYRQAAGRGLQLLFYSVGIGQISSEVPQNLSASRPQDRQFILSSKKLLLSDSGFYLCASLPVDRRIGGLFFGEGSRLTVL.

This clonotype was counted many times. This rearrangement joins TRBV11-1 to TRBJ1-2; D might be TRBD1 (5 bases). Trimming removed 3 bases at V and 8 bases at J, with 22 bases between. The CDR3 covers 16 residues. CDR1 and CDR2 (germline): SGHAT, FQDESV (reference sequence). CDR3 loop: CASSLSGVTRGGGYTF. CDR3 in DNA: TGTGCCAGCAGCTTGTCGGGGGTCACTAGGGGTGGCGGCTACACCTTC.

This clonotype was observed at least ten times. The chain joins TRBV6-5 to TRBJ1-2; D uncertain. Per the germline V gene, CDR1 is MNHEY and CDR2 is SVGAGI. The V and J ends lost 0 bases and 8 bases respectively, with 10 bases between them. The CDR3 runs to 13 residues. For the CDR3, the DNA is TGTGCCAGCAGTTACTCGATTTCGGGCGGCTACACCTTC. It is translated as CASSYSISGGYTF.

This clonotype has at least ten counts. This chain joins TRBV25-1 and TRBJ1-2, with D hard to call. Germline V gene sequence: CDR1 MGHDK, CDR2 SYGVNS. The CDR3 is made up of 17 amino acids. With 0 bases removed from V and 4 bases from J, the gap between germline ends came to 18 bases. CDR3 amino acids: CASSEYFASAETYGYTF. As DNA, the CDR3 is TGTGCCAGCAGTGAATATTTTGCGTCGGCAGAAACCTATGGCTACACCTTC.

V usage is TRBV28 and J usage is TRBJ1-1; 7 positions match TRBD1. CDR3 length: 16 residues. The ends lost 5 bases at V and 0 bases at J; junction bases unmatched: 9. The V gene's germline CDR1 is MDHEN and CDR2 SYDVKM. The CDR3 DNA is TGTGCCAGCAGTCCGGGGGACGACAGGGTGAACACTGAAGCTTTCTTT. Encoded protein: CASSPGDDRVNTEAFF.

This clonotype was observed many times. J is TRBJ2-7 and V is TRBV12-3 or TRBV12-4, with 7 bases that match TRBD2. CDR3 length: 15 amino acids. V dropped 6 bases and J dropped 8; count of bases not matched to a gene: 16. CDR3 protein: CASRKLLAPHSQQYF. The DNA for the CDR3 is TGTGCCAGCAGAAAACTACTAGCGCCCCACAGCCAGCAGTACTTC.

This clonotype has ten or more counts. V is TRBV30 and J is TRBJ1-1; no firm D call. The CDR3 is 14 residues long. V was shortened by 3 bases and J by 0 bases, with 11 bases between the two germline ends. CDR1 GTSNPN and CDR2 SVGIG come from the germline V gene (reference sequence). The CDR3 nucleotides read TGTGCCTGGAGCTTGAATAGAATGAACACTGAAGCTTTCTTT. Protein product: CAWSLNRMNTEAFF.

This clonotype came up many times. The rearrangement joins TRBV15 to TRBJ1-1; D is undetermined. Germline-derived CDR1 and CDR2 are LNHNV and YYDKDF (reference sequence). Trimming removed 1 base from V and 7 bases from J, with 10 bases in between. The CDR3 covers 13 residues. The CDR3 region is CATSRASKGEAFF. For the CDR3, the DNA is TGTGCCACCAGCAGAGCGAGCAAGGGTGAAGCTTTCTTT.

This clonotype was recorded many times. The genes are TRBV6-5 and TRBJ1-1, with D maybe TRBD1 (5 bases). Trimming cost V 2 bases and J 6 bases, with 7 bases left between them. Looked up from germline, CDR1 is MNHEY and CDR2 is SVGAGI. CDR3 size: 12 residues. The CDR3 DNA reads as TGTGCCAGCAGTTACATAGGGGCTGAAGCTTTCTTT. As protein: CASSYIGAEAFF.

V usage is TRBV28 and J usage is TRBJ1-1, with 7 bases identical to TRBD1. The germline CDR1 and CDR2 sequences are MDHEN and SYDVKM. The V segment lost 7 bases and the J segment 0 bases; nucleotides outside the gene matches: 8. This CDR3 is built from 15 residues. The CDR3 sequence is CASTGDRDMNTEAFF. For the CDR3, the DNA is TGTGCCAGCACCGGGGACAGAGACATGAACACTGAAGCTTTCTTT.

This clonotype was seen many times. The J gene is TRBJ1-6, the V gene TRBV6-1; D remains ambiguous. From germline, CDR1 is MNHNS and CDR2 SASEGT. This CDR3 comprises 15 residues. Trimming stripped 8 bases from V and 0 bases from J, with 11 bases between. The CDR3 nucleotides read TGTGCCAGCGGGCGGAGGAGCTCCTATAATTCACCCCTCCACTTT. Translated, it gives CASGRRSSYNSPLHF.

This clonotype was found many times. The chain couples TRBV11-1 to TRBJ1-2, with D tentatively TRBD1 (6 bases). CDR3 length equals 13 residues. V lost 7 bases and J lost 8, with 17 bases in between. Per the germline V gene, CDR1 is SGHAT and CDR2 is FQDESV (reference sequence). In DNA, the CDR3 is TGTGCCAGCACCCCAACAGGGAGAGAAGGCTACACCTTC. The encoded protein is CASTPTGREGYTF. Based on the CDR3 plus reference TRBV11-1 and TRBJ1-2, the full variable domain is EAEVAQSPRYKITEKSQAVAFWCDPISGHATLYWYRQILGQGPELLVQFQDESVVDDSQLPKDRFSAERLKGVDSTLKIQPAELGDSAMYLCASTPTGREGYTFGSGTRLTVV.

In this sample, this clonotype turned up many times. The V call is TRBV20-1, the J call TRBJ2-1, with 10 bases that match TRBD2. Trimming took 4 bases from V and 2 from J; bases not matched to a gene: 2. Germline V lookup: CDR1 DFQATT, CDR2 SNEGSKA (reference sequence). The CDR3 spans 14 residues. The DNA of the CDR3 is TGCAGTGCTAAACTAGCGGGAACCTACAATGAGCAGTTCTTC. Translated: CSAKLAGTYNEQFF.